This T cell receptor (beta chain) was profiled in a study of preoperative IRX-2 immunotherapy in early breast cancer (dated by TCRdb to between 2018 and 2020). Including the terminal cysteine and phenylalanine, the CDR3 comprises 15 residues. Just CDR3 DNA is preserved here, 45 bases in frame from base 1. Ends trimmed: V by 3 bases, J by 2 bases; bases unmatched to a gene: 7. The germline V gene (reference sequence) specifies LNHNV as CDR1 and YYDKDF as CDR2. This clone has only a few counts. Its antigen is still unknown. Per-base qualities were not stored, and no clone one base away is much larger. The treatment or condition label, as the study defines it: preoperative locoregional IRX-2 cytokine immunotherapy. The samples were obtained from a phase Ib study that tested preoperative, locoregional IRX-2 cytokine immunotherapy meant to prime immune responses. Patients with early-stage breast cancer who were given IRX-2 before surgery served as donors.

Library construction relied on the immunoSEQ multiplex PCR assay. In its TCRdb copy, this immuneACCESS table keeps in-frame sequences only and misses some clones. Where compared with another copy, unresolved V genes explain less than half of these, and the others have no known cause. In this sample the table shows around 30,000 clones, 75% to 90% of which occur a single time. Around 2.5% of the sample comes from the top ten. Here the sequenced sample was lymph node tissue, taken from a patient treated with IRX-2 immunotherapy. This clonotype was obtained from a human donor with breast cancer. The rearranged segments are TRBV15 and TRBJ2-7; the junction holds 7 bases that match TRBD2. For the CDR3, the sequence is CATSRGGTKAYEQYF. The DNA is as follows: TGTGCCACCAGCAGGGGAGGGACGAAAGCCTACGAGCAGTACTTC.